This TCR beta chain was sequenced during a study of regulatory T cells in long-lasting Graves disease. Germline values: CDR1 GTSNPN, CDR2 SVGIG (reference sequence). The CDR3 contains 16 residues. Arm-PCR of CDR3 regions and iRepertoire HTBI primers were used to build TCR beta libraries. From the multiplex PCR reads, TCRdb called clonotypes with MiXCR, one entry per CDR3 protein. Found here are about 310,000 distinct CDR3 sequences, 18% of them singletons; the top ten hold about 39%. This clonotype was observed at least ten times. A junction boundary mismatches the germline segment, possibly from a read error. Time point reported: newly diagnosed GD, antithyroid drugs for less than 3 months. From RNA extracted from PBMCs, the TCR library was made.

The sample consisted of peripheral blood mononuclear cells (PBMCs), taken at new diagnosis, from a patient treated with antithyroid drugs. The clonotype was recovered from a female donor with Graves disease. The chain uses TRBV30 and TRBJ2-5, with D tentatively TRBD1 (6 bases). The CDR3 protein is CAWSAAVNRVQGTQYF. The CDR3 bases are TGTGCCTGGAGTGCGGCAGTAAACAGGGTGCAAGGGACCCAGTACTTC.